The rows below give T cell receptor beta chains drawn from one sample of a study of T cell changes during pregnancy in multiple sclerosis. Profiled with immunoSEQ multiplex PCR; TCRdb holds only in-frame clones, not every one. The table shows about 38,000 clones, with about nine tenths occurring only once. The sample was CD8+ T cells from peripheral blood mononuclear cells, taken after pregnancy. The source is a female donor with multiple sclerosis, enrolled in a pregnancy study. Each CDR3 is given with its conserved first and last residue. D genes are given only for firm matches. Some rows mark clone size as missing; the rest say once, few, many or name a class of expanded clone.

D: .; J: TRBJ1-2; size: .; length: 12; V: TRBV27; DNA: TGTGCCAGCTGGGGCGGAGACTATGGCTACACCTTC; CDR3: CASWGGDYGYTF
D: TRBD1; J: TRBJ2-7; size: .; length: 13; V: TRBV6-5; DNA: TGTGCCAGCGAAGGGGGCACCTCCTACGAGCAGTACTTC; CDR3: CASEGGTSYEQYF
D: .; J: TRBJ1-1; size: few; length: 14; V: TRBV4-1; DNA: TGCGCCAGCAGCCAAGGCCAGGGATACACTGAAGCTTTCTTT; CDR3: CASSQGQGYTEAFF
D: TRBD1; J: TRBJ1-1; size: few; length: 16; V: TRBV13; DNA: TGTGCCAGCAGCCCAAGTCCGGGACAGGGAAGGACTGAAGCTTTCTTT; CDR3: CASSPSPGQGRTEAFF
D: TRBD2; J: TRBJ2-5; size: once; length: 17; V: TRBV4-1; DNA: TGCGCCAGCAGCCAGCTAGGACTAGCGGGGGAAAAAGAGACCCAGTACTTC; CDR3: CASSQLGLAGEKETQYF
D: TRBD1; J: TRBJ1-5; size: .; length: 15; V: TRBV23-1; DNA: TGCGCCAGCAGTGGGACAGGGGCGTTTGGTCAGCCCCAGCATTTT; CDR3: CASSGTGAFGQPQHF
D: TRBD1; J: TRBJ1-2; size: .; length: 17; V: TRBV28; DNA: TGTGCCAGCAGTTTAGGGACAGGGGGGACCCCCGGCTATGGCTACACCTTC; CDR3: CASSLGTGGTPGYGYTF
D: TRBD2; J: TRBJ2-1; size: .; length: 14; V: TRBV7-8; DNA: TGTGCCAGCAGTACGAGCGGGAGGGGTTTGGAGCAGTTCTTC; CDR3: CASSTSGRGLEQFF
D: TRBD2; J: TRBJ2-7; size: .; length: 16; V: TRBV6-5; DNA: TGTGCCAGCAGTTACTCACTAGCGCCTGGGGGGGACGAGCAGTACTTC; CDR3: CASSYSLAPGGDEQYF
D: TRBD1; J: TRBJ2-5; size: .; length: 14; V: TRBV2; DNA: TGTGCCAGCAGTCCCGACAGGGAACAAGAGACCCAGTACTTC; CDR3: CASSPDREQETQYF
D: .; J: TRBJ2-7; size: .; length: 14; V: TRBV5-1; DNA: TGCGCCAGCAGCGGGAGACAGGCCTCCTACGAGCAGTACTTC; CDR3: CASSGRQASYEQYF
D: TRBD1; J: TRBJ1-4; size: .; length: 17; V: TRBV4-1; DNA: TGCGCCAGCAGCCAAGCAGGGGGCGCGGAGGGAAAGGAAAAACTGTTTTTT; CDR3: CASSQAGGAEGKEKLFF
D: TRBD2; J: TRBJ2-5; size: .; length: 16; V: TRBV27; DNA: TGTGCCAGCAGTGGCACTAGCGGGAGAGGGGAAGAGACCCAGTACTTC; CDR3: CASSGTSGRGEETQYF
D: .; J: TRBJ2-1; size: once; length: 16; V: TRBV11-2; DNA: TGTGCCAGCAGCTTTGTAGCGTCGAGCTCCTACAATGAGCAGTTCTTC; CDR3: CASSFVASSSYNEQFF
D: .; J: TRBJ2-3; size: .; length: 15; V: TRBV7-9; DNA: TGTGCCAGCAGCTTCCCTTGGGCGCTCACAGATACGCAGTATTTT; CDR3: CASSFPWALTDTQYF
D: .; J: TRBJ2-7; size: .; length: 15; V: TRBV27; DNA: TGTGCCAGCAGTTTATACGCAGGGTTAAGCGACGAGCAGTACTTC; CDR3: CASSLYAGLSDEQYF
D: .; J: TRBJ1-1; size: .; length: 12; V: TRBV7-9; DNA: TGTGCCAGCAGCGTCAGGAACACTGAAGCTTTCTTT; CDR3: CASSVRNTEAFF
D: .; J: TRBJ2-2; size: .; length: 14; V: TRBV25-1; DNA: TGTGCCAGCAGGAAGGGTGGGGGGACCGGGGAGCTGTTTTTT; CDR3: CASRKGGGTGELFF
D: .; J: TRBJ1-1; size: once; length: 13; V: TRBV10-1; DNA: TGCGCCAGCAGTGAACGGTCGAACACTGAAGCTTTCTTT; CDR3: CASSERSNTEAFF
D: TRBD1; J: TRBJ2-4; size: .; length: 16; V: TRBV7-9; DNA: TGTGCCAGCAGCCAGGGACAGGGGGTAGCCAAAAACATTCAGTACTTC; CDR3: CASSQGQGVAKNIQYF
D: .; J: TRBJ2-1; size: .; length: 13; V: TRBV27; DNA: TGTGCCAGCAGTCCCCGGTCCTACAATGAGCAGTTCTTC; CDR3: CASSPRSYNEQFF